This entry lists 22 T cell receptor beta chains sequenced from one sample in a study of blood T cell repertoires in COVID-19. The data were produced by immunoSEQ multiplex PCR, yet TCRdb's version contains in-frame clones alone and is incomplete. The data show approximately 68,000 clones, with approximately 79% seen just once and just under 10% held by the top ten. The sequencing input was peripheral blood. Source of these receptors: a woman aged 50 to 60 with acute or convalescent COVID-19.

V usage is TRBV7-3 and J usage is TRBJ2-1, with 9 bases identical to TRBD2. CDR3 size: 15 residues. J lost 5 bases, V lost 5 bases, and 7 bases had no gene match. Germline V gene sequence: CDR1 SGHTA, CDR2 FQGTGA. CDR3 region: CASSKTSGYDNEQFF. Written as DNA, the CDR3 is TGTGCCAGCAGCAAGACTAGCGGATACGACAATGAGCAGTTCTTC.

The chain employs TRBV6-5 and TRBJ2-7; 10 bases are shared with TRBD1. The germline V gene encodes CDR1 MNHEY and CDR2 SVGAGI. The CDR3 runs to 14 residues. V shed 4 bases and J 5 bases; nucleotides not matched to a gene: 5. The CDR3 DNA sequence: TGTGCCAGCAGTTCCGGGACAGGGGATAACGAGCAGTACTTC. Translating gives CASSSGTGDNEQYF.

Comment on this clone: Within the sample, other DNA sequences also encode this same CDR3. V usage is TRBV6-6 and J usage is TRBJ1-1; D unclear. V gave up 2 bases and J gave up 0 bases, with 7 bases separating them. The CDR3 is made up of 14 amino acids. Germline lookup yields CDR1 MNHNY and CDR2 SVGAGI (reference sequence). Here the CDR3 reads CASSYPEMNTEAFF. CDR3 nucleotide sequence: TGTGCCAGCAGTTACCCGGAGATGAACACTGAAGCTTTCTTT.

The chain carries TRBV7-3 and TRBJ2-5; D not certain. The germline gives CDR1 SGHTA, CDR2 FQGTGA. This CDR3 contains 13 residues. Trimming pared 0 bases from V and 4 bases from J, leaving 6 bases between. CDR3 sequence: CASSLTPLETQYF. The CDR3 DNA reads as TGTGCCAGCAGCTTAACCCCCCTAGAGACCCAGTACTTC.

This CDR3 reads CASSLGSDRAGNTIYF. CDR3 DNA sequence: TGTGCCAGCAGCTTAGGCTCGGACAGGGCCGGAAACACCATATATTTT. The chain couples TRBV7-2 to TRBJ1-3, with 8 bases that match TRBD1. The germline gives CDR1 SGHTA, CDR2 FQGNSA. The CDR3 is made up of 16 amino acids. Trimming at V came to 1 base and at J to 4 bases, leaving 6 bases not matched to a gene. Full variable domain (outside the CDR3, taken from reference TRBV7-2 and TRBJ1-3): GAGVSQSPSNKVTEKGKDVELRCDPISGHTALYWYRQSLGQGLEFLIYFQGNSAPDKSGLPSDRFSAERTGGSVSTLTIQRTQQEDSAVYLCASSLGSDRAGNTIYFGEGSWLTVV.

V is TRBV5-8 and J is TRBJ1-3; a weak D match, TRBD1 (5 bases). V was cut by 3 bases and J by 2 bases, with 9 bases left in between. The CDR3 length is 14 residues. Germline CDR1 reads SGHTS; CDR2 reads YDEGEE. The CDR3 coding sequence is TGTGCCAGCAGCTACAGGTCCCCTGGAAACACCATATATTTT. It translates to CASSYRSPGNTIYF.

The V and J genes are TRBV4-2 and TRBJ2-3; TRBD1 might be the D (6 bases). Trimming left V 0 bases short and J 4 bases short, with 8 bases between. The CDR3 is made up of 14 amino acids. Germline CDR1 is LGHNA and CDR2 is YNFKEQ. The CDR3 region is CASSQEWGPDTQYF. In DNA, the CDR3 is TGTGCCAGCAGCCAAGAGTGGGGGCCAGATACGCAGTATTTT.

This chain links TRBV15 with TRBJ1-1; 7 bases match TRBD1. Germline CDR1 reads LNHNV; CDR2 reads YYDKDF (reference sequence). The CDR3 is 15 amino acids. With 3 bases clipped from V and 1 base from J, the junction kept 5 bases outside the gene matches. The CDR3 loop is CATSSGGTENTEAFF. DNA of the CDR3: TGTGCCACCAGCAGTGGGGGGACAGAGAACACTGAAGCTTTCTTT.

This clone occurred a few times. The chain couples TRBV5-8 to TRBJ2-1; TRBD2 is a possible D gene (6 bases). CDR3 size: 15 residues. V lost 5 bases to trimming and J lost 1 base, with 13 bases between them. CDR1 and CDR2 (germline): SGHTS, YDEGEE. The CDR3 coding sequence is TGTGCCAGCAGGCGGGGACTGACGTCCTACAATGAGCAGTTCTTC. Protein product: CASRRGLTSYNEQFF. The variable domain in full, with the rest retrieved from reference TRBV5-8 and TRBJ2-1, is EAGVTQSPTHLIKTRGQQATLRCSPISGHTSVYWYQQALGLGLQFLLWYDEGEERNRGNFPPRFSGRQFPNYSSELNVNALELEDSALYLCASRRGLTSYNEQFFGPGTRLTVL.

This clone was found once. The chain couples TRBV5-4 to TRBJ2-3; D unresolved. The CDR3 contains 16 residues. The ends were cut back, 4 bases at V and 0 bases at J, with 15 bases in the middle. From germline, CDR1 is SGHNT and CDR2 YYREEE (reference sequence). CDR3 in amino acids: CASSDGRSSSTDTQYF. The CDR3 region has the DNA TGTGCCAGCAGCGACGGAAGGAGCTCTAGCACAGATACGCAGTATTTT.

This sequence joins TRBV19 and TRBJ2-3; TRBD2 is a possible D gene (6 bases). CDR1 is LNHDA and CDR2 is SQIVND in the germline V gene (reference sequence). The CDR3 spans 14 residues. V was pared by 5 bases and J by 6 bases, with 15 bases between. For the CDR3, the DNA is TGTGCCAGTAGTTGGGGAGGAAGTGCTGATACGCAGTATTTT. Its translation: CASSWGGSADTQYF.

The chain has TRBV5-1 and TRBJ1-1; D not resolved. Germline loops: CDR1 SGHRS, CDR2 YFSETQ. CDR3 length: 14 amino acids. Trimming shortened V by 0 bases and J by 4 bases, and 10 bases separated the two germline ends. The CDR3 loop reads CASSLGSGSTEAFF. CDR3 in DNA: TGCGCCAGCAGCTTGGGCTCGGGGTCCACTGAAGCTTTCTTT. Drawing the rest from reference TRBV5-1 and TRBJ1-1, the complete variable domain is KAGVTQTPRYLIKTRGQQVTLSCSPISGHRSVSWYQQTPGQGLQFLFEYFSETQRNKGNFPGRFSGRQFSNSRSEMNVSTLELGDSALYLCASSLGSGSTEAFFGQGTRLTVV.

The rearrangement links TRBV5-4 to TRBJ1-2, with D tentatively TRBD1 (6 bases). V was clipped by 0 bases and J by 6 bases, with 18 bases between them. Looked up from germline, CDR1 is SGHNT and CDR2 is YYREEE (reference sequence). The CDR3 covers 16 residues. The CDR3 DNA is TGTGCCAGCAGCTTGGCCGGGACAAGTAGAAGTAATGGCTACACCTTC. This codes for CASSLAGTSRSNGYTF.

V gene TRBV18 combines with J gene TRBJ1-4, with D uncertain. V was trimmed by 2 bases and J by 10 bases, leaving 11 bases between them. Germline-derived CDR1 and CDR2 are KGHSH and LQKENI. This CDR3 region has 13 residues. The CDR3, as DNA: TGTGCCAGCTCACCAGAGGGCACGGGAAAACTGTTTTTT. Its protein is CASSPEGTGKLFF.

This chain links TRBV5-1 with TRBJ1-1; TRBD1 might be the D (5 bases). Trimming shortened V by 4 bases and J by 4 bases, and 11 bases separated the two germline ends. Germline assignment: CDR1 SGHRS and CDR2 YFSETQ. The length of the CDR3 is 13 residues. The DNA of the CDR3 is TGCGCCAGCAGCGATCAGGGTGTCACTGAAGCTTTCTTT. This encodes CASSDQGVTEAFF.

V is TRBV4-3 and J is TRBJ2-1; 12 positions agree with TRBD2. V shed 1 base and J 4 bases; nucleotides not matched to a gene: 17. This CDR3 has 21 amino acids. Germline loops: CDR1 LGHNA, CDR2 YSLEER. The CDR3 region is CASSQVRPGLAGGGAYNEQFF. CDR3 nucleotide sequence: TGCGCCAGCAGCCAAGTCCGTCCGGGACTAGCGGGCGGGGGGGCTTACAATGAGCAGTTCTTC.

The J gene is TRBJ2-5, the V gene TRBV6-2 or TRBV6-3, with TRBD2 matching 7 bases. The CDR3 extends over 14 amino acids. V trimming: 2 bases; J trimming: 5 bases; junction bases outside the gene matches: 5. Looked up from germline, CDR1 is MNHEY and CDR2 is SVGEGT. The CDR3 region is CASSYSSGLETQYF. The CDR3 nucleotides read TGTGCCAGCAGTTACAGTAGCGGGCTGGAGACCCAGTACTTC.

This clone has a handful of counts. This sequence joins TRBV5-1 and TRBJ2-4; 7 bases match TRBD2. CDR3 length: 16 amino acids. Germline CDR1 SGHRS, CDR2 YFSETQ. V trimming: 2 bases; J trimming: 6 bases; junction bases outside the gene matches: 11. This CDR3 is CASSLSLGGELNIQYF. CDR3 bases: TGCGCCAGCAGCTTAAGTCTTGGGGGGGAGTTAAACATTCAGTACTTC.

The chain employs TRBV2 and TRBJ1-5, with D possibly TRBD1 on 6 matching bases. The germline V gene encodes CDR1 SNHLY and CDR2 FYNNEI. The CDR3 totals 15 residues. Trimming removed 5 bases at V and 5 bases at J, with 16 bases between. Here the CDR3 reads CASSPVQGYDQPQHF. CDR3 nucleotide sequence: TGTGCCAGCAGTCCCGTACAGGGTTACGATCAGCCCCAGCATTTT.

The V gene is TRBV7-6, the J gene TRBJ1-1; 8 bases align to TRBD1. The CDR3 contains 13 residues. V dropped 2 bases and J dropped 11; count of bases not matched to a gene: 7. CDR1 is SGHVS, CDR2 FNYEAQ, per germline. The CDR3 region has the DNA TGTGCCAGCAGCTTATATGGGGGACAGGAGGCTTTCTTT. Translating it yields CASSLYGGQEAFF.

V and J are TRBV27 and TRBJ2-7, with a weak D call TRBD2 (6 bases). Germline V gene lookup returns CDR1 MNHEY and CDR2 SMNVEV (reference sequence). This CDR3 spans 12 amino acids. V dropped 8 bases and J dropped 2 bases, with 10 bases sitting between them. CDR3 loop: CASGGGTYEQYF. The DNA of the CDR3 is TGTGCCAGCGGAGGAGGGACCTACGAGCAGTACTTC.

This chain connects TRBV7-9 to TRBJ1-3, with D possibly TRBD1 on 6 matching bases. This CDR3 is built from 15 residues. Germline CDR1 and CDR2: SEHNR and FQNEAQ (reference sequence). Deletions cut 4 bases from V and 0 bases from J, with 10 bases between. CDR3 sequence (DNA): TGTGCCAGCAGCTCCACCAGGGGCTCTGGAAACACCATATATTTT. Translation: CASSSTRGSGNTIYF.